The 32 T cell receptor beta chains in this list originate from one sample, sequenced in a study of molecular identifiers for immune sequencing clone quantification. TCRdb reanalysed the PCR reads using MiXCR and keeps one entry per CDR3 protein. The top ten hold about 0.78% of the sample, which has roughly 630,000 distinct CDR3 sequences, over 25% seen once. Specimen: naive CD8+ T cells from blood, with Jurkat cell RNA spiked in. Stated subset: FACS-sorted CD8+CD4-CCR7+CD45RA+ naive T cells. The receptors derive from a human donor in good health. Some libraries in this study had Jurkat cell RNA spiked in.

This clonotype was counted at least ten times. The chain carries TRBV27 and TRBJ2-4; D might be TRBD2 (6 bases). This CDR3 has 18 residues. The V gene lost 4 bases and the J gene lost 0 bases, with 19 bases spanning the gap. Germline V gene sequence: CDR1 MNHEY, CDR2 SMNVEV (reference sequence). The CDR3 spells CASSSWTGRILAKNIQYF. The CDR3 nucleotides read TGTGCCAGCAGTTCATGGACGGGGAGGATACTAGCCAAAAACATTCAGTACTTC.

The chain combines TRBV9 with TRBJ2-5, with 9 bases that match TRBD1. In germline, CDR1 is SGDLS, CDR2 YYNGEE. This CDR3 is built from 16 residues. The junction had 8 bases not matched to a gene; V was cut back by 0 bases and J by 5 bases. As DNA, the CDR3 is TGTGCCAGCAGCGTAGGACCGGGACAGGGAGGGGAGACCCAGTACTTC. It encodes CASSVGPGQGGETQYF.

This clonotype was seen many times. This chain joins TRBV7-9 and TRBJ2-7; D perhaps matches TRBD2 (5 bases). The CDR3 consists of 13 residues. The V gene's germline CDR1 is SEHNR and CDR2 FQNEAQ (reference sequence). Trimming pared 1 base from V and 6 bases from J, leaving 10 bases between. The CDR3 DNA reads TGTGCCAGCAGCTTAGACGGGGTACTCGAGCAGTACTTC. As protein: CASSLDGVLEQYF.

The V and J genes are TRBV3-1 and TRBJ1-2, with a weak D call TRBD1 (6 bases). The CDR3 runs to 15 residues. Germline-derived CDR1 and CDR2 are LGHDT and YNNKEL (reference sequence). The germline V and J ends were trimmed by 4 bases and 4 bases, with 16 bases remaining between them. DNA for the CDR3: TGTGCCAGCAGCCTTGACAGGTCTCGGACCTATGGCTACACCTTC. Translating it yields CASSLDRSRTYGYTF.

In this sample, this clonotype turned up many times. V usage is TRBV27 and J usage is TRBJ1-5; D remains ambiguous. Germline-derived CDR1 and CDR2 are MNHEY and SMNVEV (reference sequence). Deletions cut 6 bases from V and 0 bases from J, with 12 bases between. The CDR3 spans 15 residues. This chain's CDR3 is CASRSLSYSNQPQHF. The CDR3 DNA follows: TGTGCCAGCAGATCTTTGAGTTATAGCAATCAGCCCCAGCATTTT.

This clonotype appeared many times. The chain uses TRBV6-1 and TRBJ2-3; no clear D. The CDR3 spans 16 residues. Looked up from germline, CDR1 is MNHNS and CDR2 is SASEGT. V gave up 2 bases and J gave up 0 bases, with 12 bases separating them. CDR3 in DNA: TGTGCCAGCAGTGAATTAATAGCCGCTAGCACAGATACGCAGTATTTT. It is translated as CASSELIAASTDTQYF.

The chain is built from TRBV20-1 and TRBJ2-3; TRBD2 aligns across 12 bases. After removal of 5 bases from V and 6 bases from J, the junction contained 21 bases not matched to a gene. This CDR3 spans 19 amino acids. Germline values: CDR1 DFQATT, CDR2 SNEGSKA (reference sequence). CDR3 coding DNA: TGCAGTGCTGAATCTTCCCCCCTTTATCCTAGCGGGGGGGATGATACGCAGTATTTT. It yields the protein CSAESSPLYPSGGDDTQYF.

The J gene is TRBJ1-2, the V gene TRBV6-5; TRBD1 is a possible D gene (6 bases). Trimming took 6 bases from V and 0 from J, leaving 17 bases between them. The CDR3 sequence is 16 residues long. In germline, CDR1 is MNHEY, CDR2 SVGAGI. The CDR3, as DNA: TGTGCCAGCAGAAACAGGGAGGAGGCTACTAACTATGGCTACACCTTC. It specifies CASRNREEATNYGYTF.

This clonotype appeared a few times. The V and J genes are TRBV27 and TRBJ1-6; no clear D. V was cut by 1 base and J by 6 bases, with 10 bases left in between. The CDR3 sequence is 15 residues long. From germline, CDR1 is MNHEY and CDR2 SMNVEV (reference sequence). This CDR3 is CASSLWSGSNSPLHF. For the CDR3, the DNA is TGTGCCAGCAGTTTATGGTCAGGATCTAATTCACCCCTCCACTTT.

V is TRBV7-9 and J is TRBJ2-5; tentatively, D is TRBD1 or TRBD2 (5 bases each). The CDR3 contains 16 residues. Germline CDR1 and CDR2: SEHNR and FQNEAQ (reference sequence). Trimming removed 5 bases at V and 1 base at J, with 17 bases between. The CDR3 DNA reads TGTGCCAGCAGCCCCCACGCCGGGACGATCCAAGAGACCCAGTACTTC. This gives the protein CASSPHAGTIQETQYF.

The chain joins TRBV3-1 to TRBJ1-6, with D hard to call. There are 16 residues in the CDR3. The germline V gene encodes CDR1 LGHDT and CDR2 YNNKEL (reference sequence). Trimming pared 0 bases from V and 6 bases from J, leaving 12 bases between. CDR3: CASSQDGGKLNSPLHF. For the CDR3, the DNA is TGTGCCAGCAGCCAAGACGGTGGCAAACTTAATTCACCCCTCCACTTT.

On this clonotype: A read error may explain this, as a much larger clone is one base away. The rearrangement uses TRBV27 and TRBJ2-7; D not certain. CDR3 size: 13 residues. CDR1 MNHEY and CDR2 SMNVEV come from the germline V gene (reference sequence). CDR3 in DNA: TGTGCCAGCAGCGCCGGTCTAGGTTACGCGCAGTACTTC. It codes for CASSAGLGYAQYF.

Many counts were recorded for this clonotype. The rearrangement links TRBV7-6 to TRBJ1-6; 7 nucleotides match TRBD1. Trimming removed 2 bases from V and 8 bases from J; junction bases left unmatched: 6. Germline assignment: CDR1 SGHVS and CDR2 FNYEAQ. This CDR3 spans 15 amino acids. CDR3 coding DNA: TGTGCCAGCAGCTTAATGACAGGGAAGGATTCACCCCTCCACTTT. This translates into CASSLMTGKDSPLHF.

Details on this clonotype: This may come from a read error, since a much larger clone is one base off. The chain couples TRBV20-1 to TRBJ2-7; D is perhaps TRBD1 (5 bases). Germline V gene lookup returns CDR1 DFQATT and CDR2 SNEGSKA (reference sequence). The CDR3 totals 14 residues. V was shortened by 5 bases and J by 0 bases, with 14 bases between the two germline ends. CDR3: CSAHRRQSSYEQYF. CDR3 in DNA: TGCAGTGCTCACCGCCGACAGAGCTCCTACGAGCAGTACTTC.

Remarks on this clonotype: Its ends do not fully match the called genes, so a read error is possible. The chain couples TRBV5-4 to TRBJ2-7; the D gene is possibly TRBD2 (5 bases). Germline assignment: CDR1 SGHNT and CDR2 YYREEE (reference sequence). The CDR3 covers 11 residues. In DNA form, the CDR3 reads TGTGCCAGCAGCTCGGGATACGGGCAGTACTTC. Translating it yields CASSSGYGQYF.

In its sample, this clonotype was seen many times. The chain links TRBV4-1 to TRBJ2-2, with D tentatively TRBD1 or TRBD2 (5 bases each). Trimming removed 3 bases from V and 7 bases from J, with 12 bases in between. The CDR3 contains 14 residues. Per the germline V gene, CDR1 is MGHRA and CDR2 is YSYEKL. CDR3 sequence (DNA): TGCGCCAGCAGCCAGGGGACGGGGATCGGGGAGCTGTTTTTT. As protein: CASSQGTGIGELFF.

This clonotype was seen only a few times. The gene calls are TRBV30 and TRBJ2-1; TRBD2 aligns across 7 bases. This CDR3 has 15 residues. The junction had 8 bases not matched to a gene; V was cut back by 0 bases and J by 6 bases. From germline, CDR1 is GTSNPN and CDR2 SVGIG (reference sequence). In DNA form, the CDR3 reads TGTGCCTGGAGTGTTTTGCGGGGGTTTCGCAATGAGCAGTTCTTC. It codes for CAWSVLRGFRNEQFF.

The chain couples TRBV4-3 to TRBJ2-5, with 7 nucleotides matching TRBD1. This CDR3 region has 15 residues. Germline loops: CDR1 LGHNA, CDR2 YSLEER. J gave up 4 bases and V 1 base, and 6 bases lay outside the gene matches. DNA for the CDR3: TGCGCCAGCAGCCAAGGCAGGGGGTACCGAGAGACCCAGTACTTC. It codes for CASSQGRGYRETQYF.

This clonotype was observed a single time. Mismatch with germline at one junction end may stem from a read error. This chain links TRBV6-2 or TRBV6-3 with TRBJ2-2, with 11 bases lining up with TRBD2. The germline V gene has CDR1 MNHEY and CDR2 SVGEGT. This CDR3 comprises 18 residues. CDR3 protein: CASSYSRASGGHTGEQFF. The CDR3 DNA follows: TGTGCCAGCAGTTACTCGAGAGCTAGCGGGGGGCACACCGGGGAGCAGTTTTTT.

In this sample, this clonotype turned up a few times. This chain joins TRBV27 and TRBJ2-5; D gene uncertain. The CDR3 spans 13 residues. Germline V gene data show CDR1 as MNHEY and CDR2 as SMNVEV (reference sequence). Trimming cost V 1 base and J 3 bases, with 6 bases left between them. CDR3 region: CASSLWPKETQYF. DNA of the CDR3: TGTGCCAGCAGTTTATGGCCAAAAGAGACCCAGTACTTC.

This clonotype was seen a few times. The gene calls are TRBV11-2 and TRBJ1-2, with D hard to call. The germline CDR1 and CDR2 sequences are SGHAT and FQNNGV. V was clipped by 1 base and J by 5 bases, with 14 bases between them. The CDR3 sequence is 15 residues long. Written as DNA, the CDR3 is TGTGCCAGCAGCTTAGGGTTCGACGCCGGATATGGCTACACCTTC. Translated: CASSLGFDAGYGYTF.

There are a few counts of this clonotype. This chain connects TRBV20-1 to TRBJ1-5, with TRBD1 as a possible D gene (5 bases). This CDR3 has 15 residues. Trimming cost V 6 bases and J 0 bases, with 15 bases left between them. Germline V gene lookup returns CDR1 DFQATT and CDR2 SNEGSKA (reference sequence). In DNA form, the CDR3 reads TGCAGTGCCATCTATACAGGTTCTAGCAATCAGCCCCAGCATTTT. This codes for CSAIYTGSSNQPQHF.

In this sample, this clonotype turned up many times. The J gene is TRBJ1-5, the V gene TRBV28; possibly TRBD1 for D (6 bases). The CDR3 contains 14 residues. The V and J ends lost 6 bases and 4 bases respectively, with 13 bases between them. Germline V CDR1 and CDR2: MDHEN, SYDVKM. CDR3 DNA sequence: TGTGCCAGCAGAGCTAGCACAGGGAATCAGCCCCAGCATTTT. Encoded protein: CASRASTGNQPQHF.

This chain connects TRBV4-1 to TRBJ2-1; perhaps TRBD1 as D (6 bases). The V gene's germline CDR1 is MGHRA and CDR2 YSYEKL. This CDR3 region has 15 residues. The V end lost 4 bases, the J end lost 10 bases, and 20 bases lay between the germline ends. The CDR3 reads CASSLRDTTKVEQFF. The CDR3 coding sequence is TGCGCCAGCAGCCTCCGGGACACCACGAAGGTGGAGCAGTTCTTC.

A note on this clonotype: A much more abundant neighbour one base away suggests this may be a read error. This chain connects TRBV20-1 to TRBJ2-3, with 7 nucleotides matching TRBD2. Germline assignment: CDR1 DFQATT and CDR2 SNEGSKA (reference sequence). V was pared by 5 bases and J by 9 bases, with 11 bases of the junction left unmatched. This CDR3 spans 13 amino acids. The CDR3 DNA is TGCAGTGCTCATACTGGCGGGAGTAGGACGCAGTATTTT. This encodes CSAHTGGSRTQYF.

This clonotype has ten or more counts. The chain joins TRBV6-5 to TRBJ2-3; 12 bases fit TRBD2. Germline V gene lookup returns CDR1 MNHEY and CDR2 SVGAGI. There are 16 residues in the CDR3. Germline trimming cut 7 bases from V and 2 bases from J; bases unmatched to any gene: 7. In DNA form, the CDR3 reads TGTGCCAGCACTACACTAGCGGGGGGACTCACAGATACGCAGTATTTT. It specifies CASTTLAGGLTDTQYF.

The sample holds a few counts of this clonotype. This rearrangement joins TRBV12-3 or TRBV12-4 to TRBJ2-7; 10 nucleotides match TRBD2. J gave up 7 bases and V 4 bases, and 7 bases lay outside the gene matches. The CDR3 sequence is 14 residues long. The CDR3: CASSSSGSLREQYF. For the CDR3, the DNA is TGTGCCAGCAGTTCTAGCGGGAGTTTGAGGGAGCAGTACTTC.

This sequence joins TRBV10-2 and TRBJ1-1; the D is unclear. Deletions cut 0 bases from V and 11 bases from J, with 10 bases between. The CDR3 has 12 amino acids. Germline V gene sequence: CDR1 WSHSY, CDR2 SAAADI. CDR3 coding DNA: TGCGCCAGCAGTGAGTCGAGGACGCGGGCTTTCTTT. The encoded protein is CASSESRTRAFF.

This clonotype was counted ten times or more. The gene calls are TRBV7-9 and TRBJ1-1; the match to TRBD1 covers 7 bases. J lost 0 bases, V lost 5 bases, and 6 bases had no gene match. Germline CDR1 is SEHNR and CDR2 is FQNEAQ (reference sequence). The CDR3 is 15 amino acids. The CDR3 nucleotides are TGTGCCAGCAGCACCGAACAGGGGCTGAACACTGAAGCTTTCTTT. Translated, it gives CASSTEQGLNTEAFF.

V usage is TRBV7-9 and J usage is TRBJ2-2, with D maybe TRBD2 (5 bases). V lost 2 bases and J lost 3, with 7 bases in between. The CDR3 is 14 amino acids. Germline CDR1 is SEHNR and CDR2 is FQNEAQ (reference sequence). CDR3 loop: CASSLLADTGELFF. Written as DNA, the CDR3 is TGTGCCAGCAGCTTACTAGCTGACACCGGGGAGCTGTTTTTT.

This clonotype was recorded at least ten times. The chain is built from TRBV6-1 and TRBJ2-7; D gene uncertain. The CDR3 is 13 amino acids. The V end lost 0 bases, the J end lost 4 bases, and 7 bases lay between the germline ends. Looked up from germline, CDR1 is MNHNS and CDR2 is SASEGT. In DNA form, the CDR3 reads TGTGCCAGCAGTGAAGCCCGAGGATACGAGCAGTACTTC. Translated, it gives CASSEARGYEQYF.

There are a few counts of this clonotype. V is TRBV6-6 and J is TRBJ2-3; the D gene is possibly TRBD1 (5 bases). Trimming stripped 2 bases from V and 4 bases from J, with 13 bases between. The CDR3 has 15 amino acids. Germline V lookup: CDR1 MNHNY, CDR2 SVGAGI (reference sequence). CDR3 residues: CASSYGQGWADTQYF. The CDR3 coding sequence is TGTGCCAGCAGTTACGGGCAGGGTTGGGCAGATACGCAGTATTTT.